The present T cell receptor beta chain was sequenced within a study of shared clonotypes between healthy human individuals. Whole-study results and caveats: Some naive CD4 clonotypes, roughly 5%, turned up in common across four donors.

The repertoire was sequenced with immunoSEQ multiplex PCR; TCRdb's copy has only in-frame clones and lacks some. The sample has around 2.1 million clones; nearly 97% are singletons. About this clone itself: Its target is not known.

V gave up 5 bases and J gave up 13 bases, with 18 bases separating them. Germline lookup yields CDR1 KGHSH and CDR2 LQKENI. The CDR3 extends over 14 amino acids. The receptor's source is a man between 18 and 29 years old in good health. V and J are TRBV18 and TRBJ1-6; TRBD1 is a possible D gene (6 bases). Sequenced sample: naive CD4+ T cells sorted from blood. Subset noted: CD45RA+ positively selected. CDR3 residues: CASSNSPQGSPLHF. The CDR3 DNA reads as TGTGCCAGCTCAAACTCCCCACAGGGCTCGCCCCTCCACTTT.